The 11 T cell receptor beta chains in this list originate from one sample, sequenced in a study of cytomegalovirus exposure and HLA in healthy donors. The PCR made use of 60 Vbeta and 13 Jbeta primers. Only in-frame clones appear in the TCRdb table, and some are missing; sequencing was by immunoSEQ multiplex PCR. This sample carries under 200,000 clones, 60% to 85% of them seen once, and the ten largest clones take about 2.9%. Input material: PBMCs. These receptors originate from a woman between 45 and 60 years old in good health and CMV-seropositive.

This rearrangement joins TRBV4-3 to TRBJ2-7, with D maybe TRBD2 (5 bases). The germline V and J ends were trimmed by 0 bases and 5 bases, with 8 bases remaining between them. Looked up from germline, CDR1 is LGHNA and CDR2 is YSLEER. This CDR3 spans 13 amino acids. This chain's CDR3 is CASSQDVGDEQYF. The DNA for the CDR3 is TGCGCCAGCAGCCAAGATGTGGGAGACGAGCAGTACTTC.

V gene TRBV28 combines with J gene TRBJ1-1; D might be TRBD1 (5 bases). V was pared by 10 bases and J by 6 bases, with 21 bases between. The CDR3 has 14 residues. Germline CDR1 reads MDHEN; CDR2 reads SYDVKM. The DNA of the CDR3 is TGTGCCATAAGTCGGGGGGACCGAGGCGCTGAAGCTTTCTTT. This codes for CAISRGDRGAEAFF.

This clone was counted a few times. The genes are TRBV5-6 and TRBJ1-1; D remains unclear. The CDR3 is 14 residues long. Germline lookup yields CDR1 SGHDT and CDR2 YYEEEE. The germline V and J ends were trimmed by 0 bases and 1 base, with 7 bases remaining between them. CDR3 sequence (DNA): TGTGCCAGCAGCTTGGTGACTTGGAACACTGAAGCTTTCTTT. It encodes CASSLVTWNTEAFF. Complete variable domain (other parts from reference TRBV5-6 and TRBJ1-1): DAGVTQSPTHLIKTRGQQVTLRCSPKSGHDTVSWYQQALGQGPQFIFQYYEEEERQRGNFPDRFSGHQFPNYSSELNVNALLLGDSALYLCASSLVTWNTEAFFGQGTRLTVV.

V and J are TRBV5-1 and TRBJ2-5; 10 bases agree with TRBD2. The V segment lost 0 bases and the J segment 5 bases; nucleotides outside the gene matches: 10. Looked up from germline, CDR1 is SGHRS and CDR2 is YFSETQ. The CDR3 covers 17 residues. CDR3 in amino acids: CASSLDPSGGPLETQYF. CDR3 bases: TGCGCCAGCAGCTTGGATCCTAGCGGGGGCCCCCTGGAGACCCAGTACTTC.

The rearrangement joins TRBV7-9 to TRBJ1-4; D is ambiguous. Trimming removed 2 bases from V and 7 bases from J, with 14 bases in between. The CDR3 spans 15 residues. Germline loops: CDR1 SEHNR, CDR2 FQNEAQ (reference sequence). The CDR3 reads CASSLLGTSGEKLFF. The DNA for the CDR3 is TGTGCCAGCAGCTTACTCGGTACGTCGGGTGAAAAACTGTTTTTT.

As DNA, the CDR3 is TGTGCCAGCACCGGACTAGCGGGAAGTACTACGGGGCAGTACTTC. Its protein product is CASTGLAGSTTGQYF. This sequence joins TRBV2 and TRBJ2-7, with 12 nucleotides matching TRBD2. This CDR3 region has 15 residues. Germline values: CDR1 SNHLY, CDR2 FYNNEI. V gave up 7 bases and J gave up 9 bases; unmatched junction bases: 13. The entire variable domain, with the rest obtained from reference TRBV2 and TRBJ2-7, is as follows: EPEVTQTPSHQVTQMGQEVILRCVPISNHLYFYWYRQILGQKVEFLVSFYNNEISEKSEIFDDQFSVERPDGSNFTLKIRSTKLEDSAMYFCASTGLAGSTTGQYFGPGTRLTVT.

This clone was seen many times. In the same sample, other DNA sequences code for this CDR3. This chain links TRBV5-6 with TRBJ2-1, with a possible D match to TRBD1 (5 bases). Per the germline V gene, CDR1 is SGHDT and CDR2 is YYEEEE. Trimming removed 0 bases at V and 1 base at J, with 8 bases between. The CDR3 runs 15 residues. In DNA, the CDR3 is TGTGCCAGCAGCTTGGGGGGCGGTTCCTACAATGAGCAGTTCTTC. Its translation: CASSLGGGSYNEQFF. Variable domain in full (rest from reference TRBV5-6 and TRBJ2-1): DAGVTQSPTHLIKTRGQQVTLRCSPKSGHDTVSWYQQALGQGPQFIFQYYEEEERQRGNFPDRFSGHQFPNYSSELNVNALLLGDSALYLCASSLGGGSYNEQFFGPGTRLTVL.

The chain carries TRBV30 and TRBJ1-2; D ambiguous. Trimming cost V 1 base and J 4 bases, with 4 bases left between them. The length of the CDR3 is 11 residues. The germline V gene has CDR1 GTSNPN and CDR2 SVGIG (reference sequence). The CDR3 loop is CAWSDSYGYTF. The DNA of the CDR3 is TGTGCCTGGAGTGACAGCTATGGCTACACCTTC.

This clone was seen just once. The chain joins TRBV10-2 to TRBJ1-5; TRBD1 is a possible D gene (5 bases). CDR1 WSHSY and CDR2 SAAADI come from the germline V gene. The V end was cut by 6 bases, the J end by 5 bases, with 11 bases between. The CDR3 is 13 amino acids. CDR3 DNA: TGCGCCAGCAGGCTAGGGGTCCATCAGCCCCAGCATTTT. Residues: CASRLGVHQPQHF.

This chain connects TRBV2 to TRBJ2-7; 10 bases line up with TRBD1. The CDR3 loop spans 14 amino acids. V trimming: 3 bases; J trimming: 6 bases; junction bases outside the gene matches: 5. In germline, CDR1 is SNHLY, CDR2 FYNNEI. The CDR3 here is CASSEDRGLGEQYF. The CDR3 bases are TGTGCCAGCAGTGAGGACAGGGGGTTGGGCGAGCAGTACTTC. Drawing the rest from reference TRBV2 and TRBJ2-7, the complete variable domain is EPEVTQTPSHQVTQMGQEVILRCVPISNHLYFYWYRQILGQKVEFLVSFYNNEISEKSEIFDDQFSVERPDGSNFTLKIRSTKLEDSAMYFCASSEDRGLGEQYFGPGTRLTVT.

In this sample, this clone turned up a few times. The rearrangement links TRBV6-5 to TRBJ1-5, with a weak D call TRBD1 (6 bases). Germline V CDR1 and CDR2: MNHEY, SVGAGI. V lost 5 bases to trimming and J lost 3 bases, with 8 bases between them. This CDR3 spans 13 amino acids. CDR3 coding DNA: TGTGCCAGCAGTGGGACATACAATCAGCCCCAGCATTTT. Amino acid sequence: CASSGTYNQPQHF.